A selection of T cell receptor beta chains follows, all from one sample in a study of T cells after yellow fever vaccination. TCRdb re-derived calls from the 5' RACE reads in MiXCR, one entry per CDR3 protein. Of roughly 300,000 distinct CDR3 sequences listed, about 7.8% are singletons. The sample here was PBMCs, taken about 49 days after the first yellow fever vaccination. The receptors were sampled from a man aged 18 to 30 who received the YFV17D yellow fever vaccine. Both conserved end residues are part of each CDR3. A D gene is named only where the DNA matches it firmly. Size is stated for part of the rows, as once, few or many counts, or as a class when the clone is expanded.

>few|TRBV10-3|TRBD1|TRBJ2-1
CAISESILRDRGDNEQFF
TGTGCCATCAGTGAGTCAATCCTACGGGACAGGGGGGACAATGAGCAGTTCTTC
>NA|TRBV4-1|TRBD2|TRBJ2-1
CASSHGLAGGNEQFF
TGCGCCAGCAGCCACGGACTAGCGGGGGGAAATGAGCAGTTCTTC
>NA|TRBV7-2|NA|TRBJ2-2
CASSSQMTGELFF
TGTGCCAGCAGCTCCCAGATGACCGGGGAGCTGTTTTTT
>many|TRBV5-5|NA|TRBJ2-3
CASSLSGSTDTQYF
TGTGCCAGCAGCTTAAGCGGAAGCACAGATACGCAGTATTTT
>few|TRBV6-2/TRBV6-3|NA|TRBJ2-1
CASSFPQGRNNEQFF
TGTGCCAGCAGTTTCCCCCAGGGAAGGAACAATGAGCAGTTCTTC
>NA|TRBV18|NA|TRBJ2-3
CASSTEGPVDTQYF
TGTGCCAGCTCGACTGAGGGGCCGGTGGATACGCAGTATTTT
>few|TRBV29-1|NA|TRBJ2-7
CSVERAYEQYF
TGCAGCGTTGAGCGGGCCTACGAGCAGTACTTC
>NA|TRBV7-9|NA|TRBJ1-3
CASSFLQGLSGNTIYF
TGTGCCAGCAGCTTTTTACAGGGACTCTCTGGAAACACCATATATTTT
>few|TRBV4-1|TRBD2|TRBJ2-1
CASSGGLAGGNPYNEQFF
TGCGCCAGCAGCGGGGGACTAGCGGGGGGTAACCCCTACAATGAGCAGTTCTTC
>few|TRBV7-8|NA|TRBJ2-5
CASSSQQGYQETQYF
TGTGCCAGCAGCTCCCAGCAGGGATACCAAGAGACCCAGTACTTC
>few|TRBV29-1|NA|TRBJ1-5
CSVGQVSRQPQHF
TGCAGCGTTGGACAGGTGTCTAGGCAGCCCCAGCATTTT
>few|TRBV7-6|NA|TRBJ2-1
CASSYGKGNEQFF
TGTGCCAGCAGCTACGGGAAGGGGAATGAGCAGTTCTTC
>many|TRBV7-2|TRBD1|TRBJ1-2
CASSFPPAGGFGYTF
TGTGCCAGCAGTTTTCCTCCGGCAGGGGGCTTTGGCTACACCTTC
>NA|TRBV10-3|NA|TRBJ2-3
CASEGGSSTDTQYF
TGTGCCTCCGAGGGCGGTTCTAGCACAGATACGCAGTATTTT
>few|TRBV7-2|NA|TRBJ2-5
CASSLPHGPTQETQYF
TGTGCCAGCAGCTTACCCCACGGTCCGACCCAAGAGACCCAGTACTTC
>NA|TRBV6-5|TRBD1|TRBJ2-1
CASSSDRGGEQFF
TGTGCCAGCAGTTCGGACAGGGGTGGTGAGCAGTTCTTC
>few|TRBV18|TRBD1|TRBJ2-4
CASTPRDSRILAKNIQYF
TGTGCCAGCACACCTCGGGACAGTAGAATTCTAGCCAAAAACATTCAGTACTTC
>NA|TRBV10-3|TRBD1|TRBJ2-5
CANSPGGGETQYF
TGTGCCAACTCTCCAGGGGGTGGTGAGACCCAGTACTTC
>NA|TRBV5-1|NA|TRBJ1-5
CASSFEPSNQPQHF
TGCGCCAGCAGCTTTGAACCTAGCAATCAGCCCCAGCATTTT
>many|TRBV9|NA|TRBJ2-2
CASSARRDGNTGELFF
TGTGCCAGCAGCGCCCGCAGGGACGGGAACACCGGGGAGCTGTTTTTT
>few|TRBV9|NA|TRBJ2-1
CASSETFQGSSYNEQFF
TGTGCCAGCAGCGAGACTTTTCAAGGTAGCTCCTACAATGAGCAGTTCTTC
>NA|TRBV5-1|NA|TRBJ2-3
CASSYLGQRTDTQYF
TGCGCCAGCAGTTACCTAGGGCAGCGCACAGATACGCAGTATTTT
>few|TRBV7-2|TRBD1|TRBJ2-7
CASSPTGGAGKQYF
TGTGCCAGCAGCCCGACAGGGGGGGCCGGCAAGCAGTACTTC
>few|TRBV5-1|NA|TRBJ1-6
CASKGSQGDSPLHF
TGCGCCAGCAAGGGAAGTCAGGGAGATTCACCCCTCCACTTT
>NA|TRBV19|TRBD2|TRBJ2-3
CASSIRGGGASWTDTQYF
TGTGCCAGTAGTATTCGGGGCGGGGGGGCGTCTTGGACAGATACGCAGTATTTT